This TCR beta chain was retrieved from a study of blood T cell repertoires in COVID-19. For the study at large: COVID-19 samples collected from the United States, Italy and Spain covered acute and convalescent phases. From T cells, B-cell-depleted T cells, or PBMCs came the material, which was cDNA or gDNA.

The V segment lost 3 bases and the J segment 6 bases; nucleotides outside the gene matches: 0. The length of the CDR3 is 12 residues. Looked up from germline, CDR1 is LNHDA and CDR2 is SQIVND (reference sequence). Per the authors' pipeline: How many nucleated cells were present was estimated from reference gene primer amplification. The protocol was immunoSEQ multiplex PCR, while the TCRdb copy is restricted to in-frame clones and leaves out a portion. V, J and clone size were drawn from that table, and D and trimming were deduced from the DNA. The sample lists roughly 150,000 clones, 85% to 90% occurring once.

This receptor was obtained from a man aged 45-65 years who had recovered from COVID-19. Source material: peripheral blood. The chain joins TRBV19 to TRBJ2-3, with TRBD1 identical over 7 bases. The CDR3 nucleotides are TGTGCCAGTAGTATGACAGGGGATACGCAGTATTTT. It codes for CASSMTGDTQYF.